The clone carrying this TCR delta chain was counted many times. What it binds is not known. The TCRdb record carries a much larger clone's protein, which differs from this DNA's translation at residue 12; a read error is the likely cause, and the protein listed here is the DNA translation. The data originate from a study of γδ T cells in repeated Plasmodium falciparum infection. Study at large: Each infection was followed by sampling at 21 days, plus baseline and some pre-infection draws. General study results and limits: Compared with Australian children, Malian Vdelta2-negative repertoires seemed more clonal, less diverse, less shared. Vgamma9/Vdelta2+ T cells showed a stable polyclonal repertoire with shared TCRgamma sequences. Vdelta2-negative gammadelta repertoires, largely Vdelta1+, seemingly showed infection-driven waves of new clonal selection.

CDR3 size: 20 residues. Germline V lookup: CDR1 TSWWSYY, CDR2 QGS. V lost 0 bases to trimming and J lost 0 bases, with 23 bases between them. TCRdb reran clone calling via CATT on the multiplex PCR reads. There are around 50,000 delta-chain clones in the sample; roughly 1.8% occur only once, and around 16% lies in the top ten. Vgamma9/Vdelta2+ and Vdelta2-negative gammadelta T cells were flow-sorted from PBMC for bulk sequencing. The receptor was derived from a pool of human donors (malaria-infected and uninfected, not separated). The chain joins TRDV1 to TRDJ1; D perhaps matches TRDD2 (5 bases). The J gene is not listed in TCRdb, so it was assigned here from a DNA match to germline. Sample: gamma-delta T cells from blood. CDR3 coding DNA: TGTGCTCTTGGGGAACTACCCTTTCCTTTATTTTATAAATACACCGATAAACTCATCTTT. Protein product: CALGELPFPLFYKYTDKLIF.